This T cell receptor beta chain originates from a study of cytomegalovirus exposure and HLA in healthy donors. The assay was immunoSEQ multiplex PCR, and TCRdb's table has in-frame clones only and misses some. The sample shows 100,000 or so clones, roughly 86% of them seen only once. General study points: Rarity held for most TCR sequences, but there were some public TCRs that occurred in many donors. A classifier reportedly called cytomegalovirus status with high sensitivity and specificity.

V lost 4 bases and J 5 bases, leaving 12 bases between the germline ends. In germline, CDR1 is SGHKS, CDR2 YYEKEE (reference sequence). The CDR3 runs to 13 residues. With regard to this clone: The antigen remains undetermined.

The TCR was taken from a woman in her late teens or twenties in good health and CMV-seropositive. The rearrangement links TRBV5-5 to TRBJ2-5, with D unclear. Specimen: PBMCs. CDR3 nucleotides: TGTGCCAGCAGCCCCACGGGTTTTGAGACCCAGTACTTC. This encodes CASSPTGFETQYF.